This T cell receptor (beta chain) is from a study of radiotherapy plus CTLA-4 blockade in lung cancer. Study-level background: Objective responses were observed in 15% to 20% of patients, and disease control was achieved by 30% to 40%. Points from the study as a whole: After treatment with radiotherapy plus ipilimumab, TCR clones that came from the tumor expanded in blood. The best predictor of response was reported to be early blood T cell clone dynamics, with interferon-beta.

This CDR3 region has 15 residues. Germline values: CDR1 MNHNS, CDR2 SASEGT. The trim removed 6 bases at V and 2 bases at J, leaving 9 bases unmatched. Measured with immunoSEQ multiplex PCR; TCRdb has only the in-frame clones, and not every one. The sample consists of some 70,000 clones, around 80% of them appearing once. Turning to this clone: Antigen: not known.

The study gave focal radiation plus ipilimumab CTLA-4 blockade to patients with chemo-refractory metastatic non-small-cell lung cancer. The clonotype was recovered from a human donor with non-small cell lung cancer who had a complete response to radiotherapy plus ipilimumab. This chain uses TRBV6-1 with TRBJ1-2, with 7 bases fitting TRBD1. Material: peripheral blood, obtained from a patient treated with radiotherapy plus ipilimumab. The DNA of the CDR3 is TGTGCCAGCAGACTCGACAGGGTCCTGAACTATGGCTACACCTTC. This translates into CASRLDRVLNYGYTF.